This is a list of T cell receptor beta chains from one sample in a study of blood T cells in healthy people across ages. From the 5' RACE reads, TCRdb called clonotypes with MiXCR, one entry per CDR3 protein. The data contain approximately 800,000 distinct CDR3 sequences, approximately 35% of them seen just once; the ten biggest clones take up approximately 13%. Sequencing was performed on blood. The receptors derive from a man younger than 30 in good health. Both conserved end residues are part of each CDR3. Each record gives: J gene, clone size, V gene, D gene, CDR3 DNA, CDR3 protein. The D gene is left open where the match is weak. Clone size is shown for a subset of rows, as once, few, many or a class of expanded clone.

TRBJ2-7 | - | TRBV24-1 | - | TGTGCCACCAGTGATTCACGGGGATACGAGCAGTACTTC | CATSDSRGYEQYF
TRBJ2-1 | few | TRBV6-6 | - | TGTGCCAGCGGATCTGGAGGTGAGCAGTTCTTC | CASGSGGEQFF
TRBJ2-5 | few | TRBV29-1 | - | TGCAGCGTTCCCGGGACATCCCAAGAGACCCAGTACTTC | CSVPGTSQETQYF
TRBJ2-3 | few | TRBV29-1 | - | TGCAGCGTTCCGGACGCTCTCACAGATACGCAGTATTTT | CSVPDALTDTQYF
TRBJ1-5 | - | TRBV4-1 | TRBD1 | TGCGCCAGCAGCCGCAGACAGGGTAAAATCGAAGATCAGCCCCAGCATTTT | CASSRRQGKIEDQPQHF
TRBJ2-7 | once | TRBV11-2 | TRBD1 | TGTGCCAGCAGCTTAGATCGACAGGGGGGGGCCCAGTACTTC | CASSLDRQGGAQYF
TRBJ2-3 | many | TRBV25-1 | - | TGTGCCAGCAGCCAAGGGGCCGATAAGTTTAGCACAGATACGCAGTATTTT | CASSQGADKFSTDTQYF
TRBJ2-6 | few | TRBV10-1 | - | TGCGCCAGCGGTAAAGGGGGTTCTGGGGCCAACGTCCTGACTTTC | CASGKGGSGANVLTF
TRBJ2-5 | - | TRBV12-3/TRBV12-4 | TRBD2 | TGTGCCAGCAGGACTAGCGGGGGCGCCCCGGAGACCCAGTACTTC | CASRTSGGAPETQYF
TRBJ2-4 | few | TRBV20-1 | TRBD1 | TGCAGTGCTAGCACGATATCCACAGGGGGTAGAAACATTCAGTACTTC | CSASTISTGGRNIQYF
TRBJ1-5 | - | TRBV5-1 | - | TGCGCCAGCAGCTTGGACGTTAATGGGCCCCAGCATTTT | CASSLDVNGPQHF
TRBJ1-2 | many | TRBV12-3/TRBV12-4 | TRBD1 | TGTGCCAGCAGTTTATATGACAGGGGAGGCGGCTACACCTTC | CASSLYDRGGGYTF
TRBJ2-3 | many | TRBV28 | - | TGTGCCAGCAGCTGGGGGGATTCTAGCACAGATACGCAGTATTTT | CASSWGDSSTDTQYF
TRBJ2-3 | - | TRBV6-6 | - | TGTGCCAGCAGTCTTACCGTGTCAGATACGCAGTATTTT | CASSLTVSDTQYF
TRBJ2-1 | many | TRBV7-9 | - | TGCGCCAGCAGCTTGGCCAGGGGTGAGCAGTTCTTC | CASSLARGEQFF
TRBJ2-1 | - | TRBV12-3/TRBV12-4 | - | TGTGCCAGCAATTACGTACAGGGAAACAATGAGCAGTTCTTC | CASNYVQGNNEQFF
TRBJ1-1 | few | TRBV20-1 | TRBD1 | TGCAGTGCTAGAGATAGGGGACAGGGTACCACTGAAGCTTTCTTT | CSARDRGQGTTEAFF
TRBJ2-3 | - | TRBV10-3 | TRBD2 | TGTGCCATCAGTGTTGAGCGGGGGGGCACAGATACGCAGTATTTT | CAISVERGGTDTQYF
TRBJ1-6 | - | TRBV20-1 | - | TGCAGTGCTGGCACTGGGGGCTACTATAATTCACCCCTCCACTTT | CSAGTGGYYNSPLHF
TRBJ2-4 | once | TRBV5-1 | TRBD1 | TGCGCCAGCGTCCGGACAGGGACCGGTGAGCAGTACTTC | CASVRTGTGEQYF
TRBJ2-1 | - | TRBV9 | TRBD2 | TGTGCCAGCAGCGTAGCTCAGGGTAGCGGGACCTGCAATGAGCAGTTCTTC | CASSVAQGSGTCNEQFF
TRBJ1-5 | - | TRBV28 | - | TGTGCCAGCAGATCAGGGGCTCGCCAGCCCCAGCATTTT | CASRSGARQPQHF
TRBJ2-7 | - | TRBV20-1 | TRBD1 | TGCAGTGCTAGCCCGGGACAGGGGGAATCGTTTTACAATGAGCAGTACTTC | CSASPGQGESFYNEQYF
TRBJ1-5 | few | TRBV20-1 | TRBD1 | TGCAGTGCTAGTAGTCAGTTCAGGGGGCAAAGCAATCAGCCCCAGCATTTT | CSASSQFRGQSNQPQHF
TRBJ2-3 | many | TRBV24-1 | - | TGTGCCACCAGTGACCGGGCCGAGGGCACAGATACGCAGTATTTT | CATSDRAEGTDTQYF
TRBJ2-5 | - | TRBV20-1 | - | TGCAGTGCTGTCAAAGAGACCCAGTACTTC | CSAVKETQYF
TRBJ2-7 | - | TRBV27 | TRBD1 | TGTGCCAGCAGTACTGACAGGGTTCCGTACAATGAGCAGTACTTC | CASSTDRVPYNEQYF
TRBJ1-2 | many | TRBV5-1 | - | TGCGCCAGCAGGGAACATGGCTACACCTTC | CASREHGYTF
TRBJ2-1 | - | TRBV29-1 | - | TGCAGCGTTGAAGATAGAGACTACAATGAGCAGTTCTTC | CSVEDRDYNEQFF
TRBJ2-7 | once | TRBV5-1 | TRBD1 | TGCGCCAGCAGCTTGCCTCAACAGGGGCACTACAATGAGCAGTACTTC | CASSLPQQGHYNEQYF
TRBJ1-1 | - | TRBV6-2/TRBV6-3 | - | TGTGCCAGCGAGGGGCAGGAGAACACTGAAGCTTTCTTT | CASEGQENTEAFF
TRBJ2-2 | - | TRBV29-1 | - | TGCAGTGGTAGGGAGGACACCGGGGAGCTGTTTTTT | CSGREDTGELFF
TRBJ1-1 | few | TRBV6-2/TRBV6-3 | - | TGTGCCACCAGGGAGGGCCGGCACACTGAAGCTTTCTTT | CATREGRHTEAFF
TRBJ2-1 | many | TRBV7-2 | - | TGTGCCAGCAGCTTAGGGGGGATACAGAACAATGAGCAGTTCTTC | CASSLGGIQNNEQFF
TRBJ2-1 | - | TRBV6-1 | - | TGTGCCAGCAGGGCGCTTCTACCCTACAATGAGCAGTTCTTC | CASRALLPYNEQFF
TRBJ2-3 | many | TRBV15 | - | TGTGCCACCAGCAGAGTCGGGGTCACAGATACGCAGTATTTT | CATSRVGVTDTQYF
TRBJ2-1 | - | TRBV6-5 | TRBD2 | TGTGCCAGCAGCGGACTAGCGGGGGATCTTGAGCAGTTCTTC | CASSGLAGDLEQFF
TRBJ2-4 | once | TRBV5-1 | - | TGCGCCAGCAGCGTGACAGGAGAGAAAAACATTCAGTACTTC | CASSVTGEKNIQYF
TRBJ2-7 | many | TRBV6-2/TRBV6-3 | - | TGTGCCAGCAGCTTAAAGGGGCCGTACGAGCAGTACTTC | CASSLKGPYEQYF
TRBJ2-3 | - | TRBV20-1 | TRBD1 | TGCAGTGCTAGAGATCCCCCAGGGGGCGGCACAGATACGCAGTATTTT | CSARDPPGGGTDTQYF
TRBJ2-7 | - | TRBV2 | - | TGTGCCAGCACTCGAACAGGGACCGAGCAGTACTTC | CASTRTGTEQYF
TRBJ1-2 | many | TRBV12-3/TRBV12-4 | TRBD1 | TGTGCCAGCAGTTTAGGAGACAGGGGGCTCTACGGCTACACCTTC | CASSLGDRGLYGYTF
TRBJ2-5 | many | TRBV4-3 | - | TGCGCCAGCAGCCAAGATTGGGGGGAGACCCAGTACTTC | CASSQDWGETQYF
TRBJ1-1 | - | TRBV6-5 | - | TGTGCCAGCAGTTACTCGATGTGGACACAGGCCTGGAACACTGAAGCTTTCTTT | CASSYSMWTQAWNTEAFF
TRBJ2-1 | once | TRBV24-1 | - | TGTGCCACCAGTGAACTCACCTACAATGAGCAGTTCTTC | CATSELTYNEQFF
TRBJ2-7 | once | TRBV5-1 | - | TGCGCCAGCAGCTTCGGAGACCGGGACAATGAGCAGAACTTC | CASSFGDRDNEQNF
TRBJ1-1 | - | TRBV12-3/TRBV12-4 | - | TGTGCCAGCACTGGTAATCTCGCTGAAGCTTTCTTT | CASTGNLAEAFF
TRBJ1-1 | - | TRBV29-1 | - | TGCAGCGTTAGGTCCGGACTGGCTTTCTTT | CSVRSGLAFF
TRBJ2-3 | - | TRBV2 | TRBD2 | TGTGCCAGCAGCAGGGGACTAGCAGGGGACCCCACAGATACGCAGTATTTT | CASSRGLAGDPTDTQYF
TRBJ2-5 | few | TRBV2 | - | TGTGCCACCGCGACACAGGGAAGGGAGACCCAGTACTTC | CATATQGRETQYF
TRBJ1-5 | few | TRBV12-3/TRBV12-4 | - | TGTGCCAGCAGTCCCTCGTGGCAGATAAATCAGCCCCAGCATTTT | CASSPSWQINQPQHF
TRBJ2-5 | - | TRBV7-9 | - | TGTGTCAGCAGCTTAGTGGCAGGAACCTACAATGAGCAGTACTTC | CVSSLVAGTYNEQYF